What follows describes a single T cell receptor beta chain. This clonotype was detected only a few times. Its antigen is still unknown. No base-level quality is on record; no much larger clone is a single base apart. Relative to germline, V is 4 bases shorter and J is 6 bases shorter, with 6 bases between their ends. Spanning cysteine to phenylalanine, the CDR3 consists of 11 amino acids. CDR3 DNA only is kept here, 33 bases in frame from base 1. CDR1 MNHNY and CDR2 SVGAGI are derived from the germline V gene (reference sequence). The approximately 40 donors, aged 6 to 90 years, were systemically healthy Caucasian individuals from Russia. Each donor gave 8 to 10 milliliters of peripheral blood, drawn into EDTA-treated Vacutainer tubes. Ficoll-Paque density-gradient centrifugation was used to isolate PBMCs, with at least 7 million per sample. Total RNA, at least 6 micrograms per sample, was extracted from PBMCs with Trizol reagent. Naive CD45RAhigh/CD27high T cell percentages were measured by flow cytometry on a PBMC aliquot from every donor.

Library method: 5' RACE. The listed sequencing device is Illumina HiSeq 2500. A second PCR of roughly 6 to 11 cycles was performed with a sample-barcoded 5' primer and a J-beta primer mix. A unique molecular identifier was introduced onto each TCR beta cDNA molecule by a template-switch 5' adaptor carrying 12 random nucleotides. Each sample yielded at least 2.5 million CDR3-containing paired-end reads. First-strand cDNA was synthesized from all RNA with the Mint cDNA synthesis kit, primed by a TRBC-specific oligonucleotide. Following uracil-DNA glycosylase treatment, a first 18-cycle PCR with universal primers M1SS and BC2_uni_R was performed on all cDNA. The source study handled its data this way. For normalization, 1 million high-quality reads were randomly selected from each sample, with every read carrying a distinct molecular identifier. Reads with shared molecular identifiers were discarded instead of being binned into consensus sequences. MiTCR, with a Q25 quality threshold and the strictest error-elimination algorithm, was used for CDR3 identification, clonotype clustering and error correction. A nonparametric unseen species model with Euler transformation was used to estimate lower-bound total TCR beta diversity. The public reads were quality trimmed at Q25 with fastp and then assembled into clones with MiXCR by TCRdb, keeping productive beta chains. Each entry is one CDR3 protein sequence, shown with its most common DNA and genes. The V and J calls and clone size are TCRdb's, not the authors'. The sample table records around 1.5 million distinct CDR3 sequences; roughly 40% of these occur just once. The top ten clones comprise roughly 7.7% of the sample.

The sample belongs to a study of blood T cells in healthy people across ages (dated by TCRdb to about 2015). Broadly, across the study: In model experiments, roughly one uniquely barcoded TCR beta cDNA molecule per two T cells was captured by template switching. The study measured age-related changes in TCR beta repertoire diversity using deep sequencing normalized with unique cDNA molecular identifiers. Four age groups were formed from the donors: young (average approximately 15 years), middle-aged (around 37), aged (around 62) and long-lived (about 80). To avoid experimental bias, donors of different ages were spread randomly across the sequencing lanes. Two additional independent replicas of 1 million unique cDNA reads from the same blood draw were analyzed for two donors (one aged 18 to 30 and one aged 80 or older).

Results the study describes overall, beyond this receptor: Observed TCR beta diversity correlated strongly with the percentage of naive T cells measured by flow cytometry. Because the CMV infection status of the donors was unknown, age-related changes in expanded clonotypes may potentially have been confounded. Compared with the aged group, the long-lived group had more naive CD4+ T cells, fewer expanded clones and increased TCR diversity, suggesting age selection. As age increased, observed TCR beta diversity per million T cells dropped in a roughly linear way, and a significant reduction was already evident by age about 40. Estimates of total diversity based on one million sequenced T cells were considered lower bounds and underestimates. Conclusive comparison of naive and antigen-experienced compartments was prevented by the profiling of bulk unsorted PBMCs.

The V and J genes are TRBV6-6 and TRBJ1-2; the D gene lacks a confident call. The TCR sequence derives from a woman younger than 30 in good health. The sequencing sample was made of blood. The CDR3 protein is CASSSIDGYTF. DNA sequence: TGTGCCAGCAGTTCCATCGATGGCTACACCTTC.